This note documents a single TCR beta chain sequence. This clonotype was picked up a small number of times. Its antigen is currently not known. Within one base of it there is no much larger clone, and no base qualities were kept. The method was PCR. Sequencing was carried out with an Illumina HiSeq 2500. TCR libraries were prepared with molecular barcoding, using unique molecular identifiers to normalize TCRbeta repertoire quantification. TCRdb's own reprocessing of the public reads used fastp at Q25 and MiXCR and kept productive beta chains. All rows with the same CDR3 protein become a single entry with the most common DNA and genes. The sample yields roughly 400,000 distinct CDR3 sequences; around 20% were counted once. The top ten clonotypes cover 3.5% to 4% of the sample. The data stem from a study of T-cell reconstitution after alpha-beta-depleted transplantation in children (TCRdb year 2016). Some background on the complete study: T-cell immune reconstitution after TCRalphabeta/CD19-depleted allogeneic hematopoietic cell transplantation in children was quantitatively tracked in the study by means of TCR repertoire profiling.

Trimming leaves V shorter by 2 bases and J shorter by 7 bases, with the junction holding 6 bases beyond the gene matches. The germline V gene (reference sequence) yields DFQATT for CDR1 and SNEGSKA for CDR2. The CDR3 contains 14 residues, cysteine and phenylalanine counted. Of all the DNA, just the CDR3 is kept, 42 bases in frame from base 1. The rearranged segments are TRBV20-1 and TRBJ2-1, with 9 middle bases fitting TRBD1. This specimen consisted of PBMCs from the stem cell graft donor, obtained from the stem cell graft. This clonotype was sampled from a human donor who donated a stem cell graft to a child with acute myeloid leukemia. The DNA reads TGCAGTGCTAGACTCGGACAGGGGAGGAATGAGCAGTTCTTC. Its amino acids are CSARLGQGRNEQFF.